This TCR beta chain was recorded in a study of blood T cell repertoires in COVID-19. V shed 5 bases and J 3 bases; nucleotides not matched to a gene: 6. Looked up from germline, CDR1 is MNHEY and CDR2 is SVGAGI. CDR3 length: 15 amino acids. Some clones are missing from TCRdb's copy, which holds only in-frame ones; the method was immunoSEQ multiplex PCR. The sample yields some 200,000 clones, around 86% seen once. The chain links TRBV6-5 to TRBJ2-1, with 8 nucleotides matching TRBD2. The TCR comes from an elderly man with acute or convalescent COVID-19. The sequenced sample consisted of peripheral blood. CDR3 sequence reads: CASSPIAGIYNEQFF. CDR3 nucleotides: TGTGCCAGCAGTCCCATAGCGGGGATCTACAATGAGCAGTTCTTC.